This T cell receptor beta chain appears in the sequencing data of a study of blood T cell repertoires in COVID-19. The method was immunoSEQ multiplex PCR; TCRdb's version includes in-frame clones alone and lacks a portion of them. The sample lists some 320,000 clones, roughly 90% seen once, with 2.5% to 3% in the top ten. The CDR3 is made up of 17 amino acids. Unmatched junction bases numbered 11, after V lost 1 base and J lost 4 bases. From germline, CDR1 is SEHNR and CDR2 FQNEAQ (reference sequence). V usage is TRBV7-9 and J usage is TRBJ1-2; 8 nucleotides line up with TRBD1. Sequenced input: PBMCs or T cells enriched from blood (not recorded which). This sequence originates from a woman in her fifties or sixties who had been exposed to COVID-19. CDR3 protein: CASSLVGQGITSYGYTF. The DNA for the CDR3 is TGTGCCAGCAGCTTAGTCGGACAGGGAATCACTAGCTATGGCTACACCTTC.